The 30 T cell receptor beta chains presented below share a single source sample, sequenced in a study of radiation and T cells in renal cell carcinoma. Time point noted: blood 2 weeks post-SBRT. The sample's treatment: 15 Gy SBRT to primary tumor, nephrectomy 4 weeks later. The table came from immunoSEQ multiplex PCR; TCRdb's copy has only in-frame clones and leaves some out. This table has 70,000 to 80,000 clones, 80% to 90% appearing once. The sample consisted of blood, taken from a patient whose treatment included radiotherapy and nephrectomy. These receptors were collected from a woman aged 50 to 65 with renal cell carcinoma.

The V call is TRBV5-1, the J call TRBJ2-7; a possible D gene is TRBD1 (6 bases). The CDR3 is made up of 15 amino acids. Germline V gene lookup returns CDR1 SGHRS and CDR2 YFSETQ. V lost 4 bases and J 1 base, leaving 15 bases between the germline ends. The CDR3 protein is CASSPGSGESYEQYF. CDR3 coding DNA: TGCGCCAGCAGCCCCGGTTCAGGGGAGTCCTACGAGCAGTACTTC.

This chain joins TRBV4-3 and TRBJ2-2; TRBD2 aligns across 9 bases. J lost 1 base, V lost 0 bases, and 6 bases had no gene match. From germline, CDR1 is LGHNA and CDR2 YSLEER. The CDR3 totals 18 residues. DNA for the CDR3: TGCGCCAGCAGCCAAGATCGTTATAGCGGGAGGAACACCGGGGAGCTGTTTTTT. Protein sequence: CASSQDRYSGRNTGELFF.

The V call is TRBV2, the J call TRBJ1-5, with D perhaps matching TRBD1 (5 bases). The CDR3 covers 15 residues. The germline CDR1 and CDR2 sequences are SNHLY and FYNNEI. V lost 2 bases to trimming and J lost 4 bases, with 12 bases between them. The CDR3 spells CASSEQAQVNQPQHF. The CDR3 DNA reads TGTGCCAGCAGTGAACAGGCACAGGTAAATCAGCCCCAGCATTTT.

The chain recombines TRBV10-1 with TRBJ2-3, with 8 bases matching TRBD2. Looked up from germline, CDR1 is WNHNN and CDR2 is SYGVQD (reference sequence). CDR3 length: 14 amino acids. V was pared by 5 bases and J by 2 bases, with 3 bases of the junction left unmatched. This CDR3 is CASSSSGTTDTQYF. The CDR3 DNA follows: TGCGCCAGCAGTAGTAGCGGGACCACAGATACGCAGTATTTT.

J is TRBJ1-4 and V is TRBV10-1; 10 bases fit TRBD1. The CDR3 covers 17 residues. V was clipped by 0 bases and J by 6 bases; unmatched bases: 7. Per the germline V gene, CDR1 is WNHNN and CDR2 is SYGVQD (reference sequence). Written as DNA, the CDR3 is TGCGCCAGCAGTGAGTCGAACACCGGGACAGGGGATGAAAAACTGTTTTTT. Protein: CASSESNTGTGDEKLFF.

CDR3 DNA sequence: TGTGCCAGCAGCTTGGGGGGCAGGGCTGATCAGCCCCAGCATTTT. Encoded protein: CASSLGGRADQPQHF. This chain links TRBV5-5 with TRBJ1-5; TRBD1 might be the D (5 bases). Germline CDR1 and CDR2: SGHKS and YYEKEE (reference sequence). CDR3 length equals 15 residues. Trimming took 0 bases from V and 5 from J, leaving 12 bases between them.

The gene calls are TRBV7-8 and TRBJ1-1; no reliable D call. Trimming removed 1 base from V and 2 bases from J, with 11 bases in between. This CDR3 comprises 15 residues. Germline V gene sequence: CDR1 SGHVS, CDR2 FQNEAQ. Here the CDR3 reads CASSLGWVRNTEAFF. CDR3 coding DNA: TGTGCCAGCAGCTTAGGTTGGGTCAGAAACACTGAAGCTTTCTTT.

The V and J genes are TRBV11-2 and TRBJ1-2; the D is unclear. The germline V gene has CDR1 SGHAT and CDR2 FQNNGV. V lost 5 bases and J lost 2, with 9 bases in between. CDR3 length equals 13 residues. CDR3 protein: CASSPAPNYGYTF. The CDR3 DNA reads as TGTGCCAGCAGCCCCGCCCCAAACTATGGCTACACCTTC.

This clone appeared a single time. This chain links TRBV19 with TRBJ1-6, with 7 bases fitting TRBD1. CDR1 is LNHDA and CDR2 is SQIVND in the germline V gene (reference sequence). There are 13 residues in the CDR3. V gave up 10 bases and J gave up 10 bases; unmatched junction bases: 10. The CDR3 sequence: CATRQGGRSPLHF. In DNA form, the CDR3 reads TGTGCCACTCGACAGGGAGGGCGATCACCCCTCCACTTT.

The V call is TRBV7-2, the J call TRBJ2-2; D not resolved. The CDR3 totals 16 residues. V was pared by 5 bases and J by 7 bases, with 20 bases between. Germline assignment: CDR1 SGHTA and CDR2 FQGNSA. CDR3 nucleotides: TGTGCCAGCAGCGCCAAAGTGGCGGATCTGGGCGGGGAGCTGTTTTTT. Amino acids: CASSAKVADLGGELFF.

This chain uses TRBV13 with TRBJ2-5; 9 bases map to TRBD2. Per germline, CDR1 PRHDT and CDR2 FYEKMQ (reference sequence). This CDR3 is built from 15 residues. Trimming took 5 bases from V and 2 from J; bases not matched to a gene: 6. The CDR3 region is CASSNRLAGQETQYF. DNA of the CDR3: TGTGCCAGCAGCAACCGGCTAGCGGGGCAAGAGACCCAGTACTTC.

The CDR3: CASSIDLFPLTGGRIESYTEAFF. The CDR3 region has the DNA TGTGCCAGTAGTATAGATCTATTTCCCCTGACAGGAGGAAGAATAGAGTCTTATACTGAAGCTTTCTTT. The chain couples TRBV19 to TRBJ1-1; D perhaps matches TRBD1 (6 bases). The CDR3 is 23 amino acids. CDR1 and CDR2 from the germline V gene are LNHDA and SQIVND (reference sequence). With 0 bases removed from V and 5 bases from J, the gap between germline ends came to 37 bases.

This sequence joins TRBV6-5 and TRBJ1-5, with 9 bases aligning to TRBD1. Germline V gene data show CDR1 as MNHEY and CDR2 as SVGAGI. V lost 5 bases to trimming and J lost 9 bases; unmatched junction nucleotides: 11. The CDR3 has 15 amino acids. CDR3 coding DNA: TGTGCCAGCAGTCTTGACAGGGGGGGAGTGTGGCCCCAGCATTTT. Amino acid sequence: CASSLDRGGVWPQHF.

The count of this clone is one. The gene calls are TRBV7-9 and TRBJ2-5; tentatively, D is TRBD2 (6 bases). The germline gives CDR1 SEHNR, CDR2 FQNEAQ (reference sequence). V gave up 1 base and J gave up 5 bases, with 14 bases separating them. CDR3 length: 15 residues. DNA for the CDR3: TGTGCCAGCAGCTTAGGGTTAGGGAGGACCGAGACCCAGTACTTC. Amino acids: CASSLGLGRTETQYF.

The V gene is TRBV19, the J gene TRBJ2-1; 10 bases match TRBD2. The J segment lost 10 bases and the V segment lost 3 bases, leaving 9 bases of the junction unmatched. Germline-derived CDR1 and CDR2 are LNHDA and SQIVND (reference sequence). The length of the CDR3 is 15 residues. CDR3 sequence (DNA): TGTGCCAGTAGTATTGGGGCTAGCGGGAGTGGGGAGCAGTTCTTC. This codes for CASSIGASGSGEQFF.

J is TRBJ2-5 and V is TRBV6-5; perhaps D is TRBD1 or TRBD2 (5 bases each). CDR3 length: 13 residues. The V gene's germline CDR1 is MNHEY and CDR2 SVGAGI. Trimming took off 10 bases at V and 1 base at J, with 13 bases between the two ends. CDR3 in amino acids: CATRGAGQETQYF. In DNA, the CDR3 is TGTGCCACCCGAGGGGCTGGCCAAGAGACCCAGTACTTC.

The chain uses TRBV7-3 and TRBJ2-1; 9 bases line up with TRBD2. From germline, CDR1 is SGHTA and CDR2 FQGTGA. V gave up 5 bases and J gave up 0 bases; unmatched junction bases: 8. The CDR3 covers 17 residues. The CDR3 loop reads CASSPPTSGISYNEQFF. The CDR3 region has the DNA TGTGCCAGCAGCCCTCCGACTAGCGGAATCTCCTACAATGAGCAGTTCTTC.

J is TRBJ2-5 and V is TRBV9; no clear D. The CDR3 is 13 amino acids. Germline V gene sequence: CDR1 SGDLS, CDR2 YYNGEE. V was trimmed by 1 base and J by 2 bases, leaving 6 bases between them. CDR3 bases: TGTGCCAGCAGCGTACGACTGCAAGAGACCCAGTACTTC. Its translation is CASSVRLQETQYF.

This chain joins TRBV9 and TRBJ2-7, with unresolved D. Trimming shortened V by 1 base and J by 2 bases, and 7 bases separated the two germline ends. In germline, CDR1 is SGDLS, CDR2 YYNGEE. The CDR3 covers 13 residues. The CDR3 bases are TGTGCCAGCAGCGTAAACCCCACCTACGAGCAGTACTTC. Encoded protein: CASSVNPTYEQYF.

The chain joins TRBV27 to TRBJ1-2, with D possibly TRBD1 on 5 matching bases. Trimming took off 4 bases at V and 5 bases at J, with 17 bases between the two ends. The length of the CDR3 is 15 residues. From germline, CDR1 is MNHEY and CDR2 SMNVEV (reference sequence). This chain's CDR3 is CASSSQEGLRYGYTF. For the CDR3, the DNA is TGTGCCAGCAGTTCTCAGGAGGGGCTTAGGTATGGCTACACCTTC.

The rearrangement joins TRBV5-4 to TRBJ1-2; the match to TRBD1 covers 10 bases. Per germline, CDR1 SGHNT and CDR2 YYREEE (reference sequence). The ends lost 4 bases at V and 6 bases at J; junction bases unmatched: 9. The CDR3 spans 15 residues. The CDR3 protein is CASSIGGTGDNGYTF. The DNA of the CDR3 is TGTGCCAGCAGCATAGGCGGGACAGGGGATAATGGCTACACCTTC.

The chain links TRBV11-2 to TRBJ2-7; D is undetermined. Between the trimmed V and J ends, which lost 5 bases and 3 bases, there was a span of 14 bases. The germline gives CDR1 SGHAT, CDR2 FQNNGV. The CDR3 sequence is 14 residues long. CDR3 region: CASSQSPSSYEQYF. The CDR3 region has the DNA TGTGCCAGCAGCCAGTCTCCGTCTAGCTACGAGCAGTACTTC.

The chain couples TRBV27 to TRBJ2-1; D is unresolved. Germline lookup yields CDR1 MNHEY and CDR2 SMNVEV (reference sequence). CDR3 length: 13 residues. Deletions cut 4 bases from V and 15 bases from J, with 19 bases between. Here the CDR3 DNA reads TGTGCCAGCAGTTCGAGCCGAGTGTGGGGTGCGTTCTTC. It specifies CASSSSRVWGAFF.

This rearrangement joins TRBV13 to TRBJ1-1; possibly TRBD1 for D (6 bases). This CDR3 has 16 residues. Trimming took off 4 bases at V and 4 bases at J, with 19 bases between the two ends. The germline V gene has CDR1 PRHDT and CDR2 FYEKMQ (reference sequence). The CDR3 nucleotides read TGTGCCAGCAGCTCCATGACAGGAACCGGGAGCACTGAAGCTTTCTTT. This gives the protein CASSSMTGTGSTEAFF.

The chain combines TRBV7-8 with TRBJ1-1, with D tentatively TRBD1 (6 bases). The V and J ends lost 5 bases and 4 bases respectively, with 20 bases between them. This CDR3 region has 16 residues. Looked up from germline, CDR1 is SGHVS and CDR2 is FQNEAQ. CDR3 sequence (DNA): TGTGCCAGCAGCACAGGGTTAACCCTAATGAGCACTGAAGCTTTCTTT. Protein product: CASSTGLTLMSTEAFF.

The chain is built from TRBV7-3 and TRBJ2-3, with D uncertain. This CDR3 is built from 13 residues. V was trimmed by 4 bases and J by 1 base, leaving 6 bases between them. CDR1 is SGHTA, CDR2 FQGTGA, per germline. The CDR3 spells CASSSGGTDTQYF. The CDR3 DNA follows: TGTGCCAGCAGCTCGGGTGGCACAGATACGCAGTATTTT. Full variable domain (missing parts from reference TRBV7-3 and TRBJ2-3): GAGVSQTPSNKVTEKGKYVELRCDPISGHTALYWYRQSLGQGPEFLIYFQGTGAADDSGLPNDRFFAVRPEGSVSTLKIQRTERGDSAVYLCASSSGGTDTQYFGPGTRLTVL.

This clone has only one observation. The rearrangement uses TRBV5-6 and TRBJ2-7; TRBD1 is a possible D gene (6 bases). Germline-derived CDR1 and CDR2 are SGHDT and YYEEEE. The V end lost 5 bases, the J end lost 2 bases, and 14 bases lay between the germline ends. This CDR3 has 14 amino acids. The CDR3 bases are TGTGCCAGCAGTTATACAGGGACCCCCTACGAGCAGTACTTC. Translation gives CASSYTGTPYEQYF.

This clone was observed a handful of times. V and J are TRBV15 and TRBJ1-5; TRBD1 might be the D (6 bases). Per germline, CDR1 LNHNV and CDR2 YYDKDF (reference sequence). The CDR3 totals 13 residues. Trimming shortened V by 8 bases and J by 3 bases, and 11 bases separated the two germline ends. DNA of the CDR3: TGTGCCACCGCTGGACAGCTCAATCAGCCCCAGCATTTT. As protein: CATAGQLNQPQHF.

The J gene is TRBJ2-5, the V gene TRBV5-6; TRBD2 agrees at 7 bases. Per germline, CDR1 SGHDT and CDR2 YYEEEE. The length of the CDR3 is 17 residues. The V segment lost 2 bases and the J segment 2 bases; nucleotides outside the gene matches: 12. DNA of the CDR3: TGTGCCAGCAGCTTTTTTGGACCGGCGGGAGCACAAGAGACCCAGTACTTC. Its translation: CASSFFGPAGAQETQYF.

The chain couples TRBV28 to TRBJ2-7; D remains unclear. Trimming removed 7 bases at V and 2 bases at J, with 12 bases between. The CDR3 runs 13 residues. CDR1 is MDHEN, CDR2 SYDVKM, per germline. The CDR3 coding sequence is TGTGCCAGCATGGCGCCTTTGACCTACGAGCAGTACTTC. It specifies CASMAPLTYEQYF.